This T cell receptor beta chain was captured by sequencing in a study of early T cells in non-severe SARS-CoV-2 infection. Study conclusions and caveats: VDJdb matches were skewed toward anti-spike CD8 T cell responses.

The length of the CDR3 is 14 residues. Germline V gene lookup returns CDR1 LGHDT and CDR2 YNNKEL (reference sequence). The V and J ends lost 0 bases and 7 bases respectively, with 10 bases between them. Using its own MiXCR run on the 5' RACE reads, TCRdb lists one record per CDR3 protein. The sample yields around 29,000 distinct CDR3 sequences, roughly a tenth seen once. This clonotype was observed many times. What it binds is not known. The chain couples TRBV3-1 to TRBJ2-1; D is uncertain. The receptor was isolated from an adult who was a healthcare worker with PCR-confirmed SARS-CoV-2 infection or an uninfected control (not recorded which). Sequenced material: whole blood. CDR3 in DNA: TGTGCCAGCAGCCAAGATTTCGTGGGTAATGAGCAGTTCTTC. Translated, it gives CASSQDFVGNEQFF.